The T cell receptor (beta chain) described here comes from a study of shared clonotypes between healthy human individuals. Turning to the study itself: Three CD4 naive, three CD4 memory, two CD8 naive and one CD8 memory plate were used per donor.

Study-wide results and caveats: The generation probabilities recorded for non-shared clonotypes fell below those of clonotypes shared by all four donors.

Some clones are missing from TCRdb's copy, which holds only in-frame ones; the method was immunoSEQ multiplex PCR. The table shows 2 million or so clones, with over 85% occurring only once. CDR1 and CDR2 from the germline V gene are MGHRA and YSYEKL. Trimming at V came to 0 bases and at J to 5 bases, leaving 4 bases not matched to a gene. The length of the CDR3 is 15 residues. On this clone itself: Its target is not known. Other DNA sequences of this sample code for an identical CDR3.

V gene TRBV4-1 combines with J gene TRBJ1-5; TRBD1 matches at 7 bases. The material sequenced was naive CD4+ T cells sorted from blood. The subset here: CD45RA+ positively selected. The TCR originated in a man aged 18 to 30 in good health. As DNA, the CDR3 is TGCGCCAGCAGCCAAGAATCAGGGGGAGATCAGCCCCAGCATTTT. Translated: CASSQESGGDQPQHF.